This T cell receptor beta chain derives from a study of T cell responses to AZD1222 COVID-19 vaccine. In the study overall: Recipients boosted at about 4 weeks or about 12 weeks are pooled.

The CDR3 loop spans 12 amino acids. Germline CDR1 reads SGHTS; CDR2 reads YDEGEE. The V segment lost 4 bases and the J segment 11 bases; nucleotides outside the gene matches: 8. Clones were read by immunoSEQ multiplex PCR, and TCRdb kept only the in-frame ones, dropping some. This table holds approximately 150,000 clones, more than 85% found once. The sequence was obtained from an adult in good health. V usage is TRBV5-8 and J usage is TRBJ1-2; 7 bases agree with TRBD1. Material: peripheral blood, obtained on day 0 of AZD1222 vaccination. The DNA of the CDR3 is TGTGCCAGCAGCCTGTCGTTCAGGGGGTACACCTTC. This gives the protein CASSLSFRGYTF.